The present entry profiles one T cell receptor beta chain with its context. Antigen: not known. The sample originates from a study of T cells in Graves' hyperthyroidism and ophthalmopathy. The study's findings and limits: Stable hyperthyroidism was separated from ophthalmopathy by a model based on 13 V-J features. In blood, most of the thyroid clonotypes expanded above 0.001 were also present.

Uncontrolled infection, other autoimmune disease, pregnancy or lactation excluded patients. Clinical symptoms, serum thyroxine and TRAb, thyroid ultrasound and orbital computed tomography together formed the diagnostic basis. Germline CDR1 and CDR2: SQVTM and ANQGSEA. V dropped 3 bases and J dropped 6 bases, with 20 bases sitting between them. The length of the CDR3 is 15 residues. TCR beta CDR3 regions were amplified from RNA transcripts. During a first-round RT-PCR of the TCR CDR3, the HTBI primer set was used. Each CDR3 protein gets one entry after TCRdb re-called the multiplex PCR reads with MiXCR. Of a few hundred thousand distinct CDR3 sequences listed, 35% to 55% are singletons.

Sequenced input: peripheral blood or thyroid tissue (not recorded which). The chain is built from TRBV29-1 and TRBJ1-1, with a tentative D call TRBD1 (5 bases). The clonotype originates from a woman aged 18-35 years with Graves' hyperthyroidism. In DNA form, the CDR3 reads TGCAGCGTTGAGTCCCAATCGGGGCGCGCTGCTGAAGCTTTCTTT. Translation gives CSVESQSGRAAEAFF.